Listed here is a single TCR beta chain. Antigen unknown. The sample is drawn from a study of shared clonotypes between healthy human individuals. Overall study findings and caveats: Incompleteness in sorted-subset sequencing, despite large depth, was shown by rarefaction.

Sequenced by immunoSEQ multiplex PCR; TCRdb stores in-frame clones only, minus some. This sample has some 2,100,000 clones, with 90% to 95% found just once. Germline CDR1 reads MGHRA; CDR2 reads YSYEKL. V trimming: 5 bases; J trimming: 0 bases; junction bases outside the gene matches: 6. This CDR3 region has 15 residues. Terminally differentiated effector memory CD45RA+ cells were left out of the naive CD8 fraction, which was CD45RO-negative and positively selected for CCR7. This receptor was obtained from a man younger than 30 in good health. Some clones in this sample may be carry-over from other donors' samples. The chain joins TRBV4-1 to TRBJ1-1; 7 bases align to TRBD1. Sequencing was done on a sample of naive CD8+ T cells from PBMCs. CDR3 protein: CASSFQTGMNTEAFF. CDR3 in DNA: TGCGCCAGCAGCTTTCAGACAGGGATGAACACTGAAGCTTTCTTT.